The 26 T cell receptor beta chains given below trace back to one sample, sequenced in a study of control samples from healthy donors and cancer patients. This table comes from immunoSEQ multiplex PCR, and its TCRdb copy is limited to in-frame clones, with some not included. The table has fewer than 85,000 clones, roughly 91% seen once. The sequencing input was blood. The receptors come from a man aged 25 to 45 in good health.

This rearrangement joins TRBV28 to TRBJ1-1, with 8 positions matching TRBD1. CDR3 length equals 13 residues. Germline V lookup: CDR1 MDHEN, CDR2 SYDVKM. Losses at the gene ends were 4 bases for V and 6 bases for J; bases not matched to a gene: 4. The CDR3 protein is CASSSQQGAEAFF. The CDR3 nucleotides read TGTGCCAGCAGTTCCCAACAGGGGGCTGAAGCTTTCTTT.

The count of this clone is one. The chain employs TRBV27 and TRBJ1-3; D unresolved. The CDR3 contains 16 residues. Germline V lookup: CDR1 MNHEY, CDR2 SMNVEV (reference sequence). Trimming left V 5 bases short and J 2 bases short, with 16 bases between. The CDR3 spells CASSPLNSLAGNTIYF. In DNA form, the CDR3 reads TGTGCCAGCAGTCCCCTGAACAGCTTGGCTGGAAACACCATATATTTT.

This chain joins TRBV3-1 (or the pseudogene TRBV3-2) and TRBJ1-3; D uncertain. Between the trimmed V and J ends, which lost 4 bases and 11 bases, there was a span of 15 bases. The V gene's germline CDR1 is LGHDT and CDR2 YNNKEL (reference sequence). This CDR3 spans 13 amino acids. CDR3 sequence reads: CASSPRPERPIYF. In nucleotides, the CDR3 is TGTGCCAGCAGCCCACGACCCGAACGCCCCATATATTTT.

The chain is built from TRBV7-3 and TRBJ1-1; D perhaps matches TRBD1 (5 bases). The CDR3 length is 14 residues. Germline V gene lookup returns CDR1 SGHTA and CDR2 FQGTGA. The V and J ends lost 4 bases and 4 bases respectively, with 13 bases between them. The CDR3 bases are TGTGCCAGCAGCTCCAGTCCTACAGGCACTGAAGCTTTCTTT. Residues: CASSSSPTGTEAFF.

This clone has a handful of counts. The V call is TRBV3-1 (or the pseudogene TRBV3-2), the J call TRBJ1-6, with D unclear. The CDR3 loop spans 17 amino acids. Germline V lookup: CDR1 LGHDT, CDR2 YNNKEL (reference sequence). Trimming shortened V by 1 base and J by 3 bases, and 13 bases separated the two germline ends. The CDR3 DNA follows: TGTGCCAGCAGCCAAGGGGCTCAGCGAAGCTATAATTCACCCCTCCACTTT. This codes for CASSQGAQRSYNSPLHF.

J is TRBJ2-3 and V is TRBV25-1; TRBD2 agrees at 12 bases. This CDR3 is 15 amino acids long. V lost 5 bases, J lost 4 bases, and 4 bases stayed unmatched. Germline assignment: CDR1 MGHDK and CDR2 SYGVNS. The CDR3 protein is CASSPTSGSSDTQYF. CDR3 in DNA: TGTGCCAGCAGTCCGACTAGCGGGAGCTCAGATACGCAGTATTTT.

The chain recombines TRBV19 with TRBJ2-7; tentative D call: TRBD1 (5 bases). Trimming left V 4 bases short and J 2 bases short, with 15 bases between. The CDR3 extends over 15 amino acids. Per germline, CDR1 LNHDA and CDR2 SQIVND (reference sequence). CDR3 sequence reads: CASSTNGAGPYEQYF. CDR3 nucleotides: TGTGCCAGTAGTACCAATGGGGCCGGGCCCTACGAGCAGTACTTC.

The V gene is TRBV11-2, the J gene TRBJ2-5; D not certain. This CDR3 contains 14 residues. V lost 0 bases and J lost 6, with 11 bases in between. The germline CDR1 and CDR2 sequences are SGHAT and FQNNGV. CDR3 sequence (DNA): TGTGCCAGCAGCTTAGATGAGACACAGAAGACCCAGTACTTC. Translating it yields CASSLDETQKTQYF.

The chain's CDR3 is CASSLGAVSIYGYTF. CDR3 DNA: TGTGCCAGCAGCTTAGGGGCAGTATCTATCTATGGCTACACCTTC. The chain has TRBV7-9 and TRBJ1-2; D gene unclear. Trimming removed 1 base from V and 4 bases from J, with 13 bases in between. Looked up from germline, CDR1 is SEHNR and CDR2 is FQNEAQ (reference sequence). This CDR3 comprises 15 residues.

The chain carries TRBV5-1 and TRBJ1-5; unclear D gene. V lost 0 bases and J lost 3, with 10 bases in between. In germline, CDR1 is SGHRS, CDR2 YFSETQ. The CDR3 loop spans 15 amino acids. The CDR3 protein is CASSLVRVNNQPQHF. The CDR3 DNA reads TGCGCCAGCAGCTTGGTTAGGGTTAACAATCAGCCCCAGCATTTT.

The V gene is TRBV10-3, the J gene TRBJ2-7; 8 positions agree with TRBD2. V trimming: 5 bases; J trimming: 0 bases; junction bases outside the gene matches: 6. The V gene's germline CDR1 is ENHRY and CDR2 SYGVKD. CDR3 length: 15 residues. CDR3 loop: CAISSSGPSSYEQYF. As DNA, the CDR3 is TGTGCCATCAGTTCTAGCGGGCCAAGCTCCTACGAGCAGTACTTC.

This sequence joins TRBV25-1 and TRBJ1-2; perhaps TRBD1 as D (5 bases). V dropped 1 base and J dropped 3 bases, with 9 bases sitting between them. Germline CDR1 is MGHDK and CDR2 is SYGVNS. This CDR3 spans 14 amino acids. The CDR3 spells CASSELGQHYGYTF. CDR3 in DNA: TGTGCCAGCAGTGAATTGGGGCAGCACTATGGCTACACCTTC.

In its sample, this clone was seen once. This rearrangement joins TRBV28 to TRBJ1-4, with unresolved D. V lost 3 bases, J lost 3 bases, and 2 bases lay in between. The CDR3 has 12 residues. Germline V gene sequence: CDR1 MDHEN, CDR2 SYDVKM. This CDR3 is CASSFSNEKLFF. The CDR3 DNA follows: TGTGCCAGCAGTTTTTCTAATGAAAAACTGTTTTTT.

This chain joins TRBV12-5 and TRBJ2-3, with D possibly matching TRBD2 (7 bases). Germline loops: CDR1 LGHNT, CDR2 FRNRAP. The CDR3 length is 17 residues. V gave up 0 bases and J gave up 2 bases, with 15 bases separating them. In nucleotides, the CDR3 is TGTGCTAGTGGTTTGGTACTGGGGAGGGGGATCACAGATACGCAGTATTTT. Protein product: CASGLVLGRGITDTQYF.

In this sample, this clone turned up once. The CDR3 DNA follows: TGTGCCAGCAGCCGGGGGGTATCCTACGAGCAGTACTTC. As protein: CASSRGVSYEQYF. V gene TRBV3-1 (or the pseudogene TRBV3-2) combines with J gene TRBJ2-7; perhaps TRBD2 as D (6 bases). Per germline, CDR1 LGHDT and CDR2 YNNKEL (reference sequence). The CDR3 sequence is 13 residues long. V lost 4 bases to trimming and J lost 1 base, with 8 bases between them.

The V gene is TRBV7-9, the J gene TRBJ2-1; 7 bases are a match to TRBD2. Trimming removed 5 bases from V and 1 base from J; junction bases left unmatched: 5. The CDR3 consists of 15 residues. Germline CDR1 SEHNR, CDR2 FQNEAQ (reference sequence). This chain's CDR3 is CASSPFSGSYNEQFF. CDR3 in DNA: TGTGCCAGCAGCCCTTTTAGCGGGTCCTACAATGAGCAGTTCTTC.

The rearrangement links TRBV4-3 to TRBJ1-6; weak D call: TRBD1 (6 bases). Deletions cut 0 bases from V and 7 bases from J, with 19 bases between. The CDR3 consists of 18 residues. CDR1 and CDR2 (germline): LGHNA, YSLEER. The CDR3 spells CASSQDVDQGRWNSPLHF. CDR3 in DNA: TGCGCCAGCAGCCAAGATGTCGATCAGGGGCGATGGAATTCACCCCTCCACTTT.

The chain uses TRBV20-1 and TRBJ2-7; D call uncertain. V was pared by 3 bases and J by 7 bases, with 13 bases between. The CDR3 spans 12 residues. CDR1 is DFQATT and CDR2 is SNEGSKA in the germline V gene (reference sequence). This chain's CDR3 is CSASRSFREQYF. DNA for the CDR3: TGCAGTGCTAGTCGCAGTTTTCGGGAGCAGTACTTC.

V usage is TRBV7-3 and J usage is TRBJ1-2; TRBD1 matches at 7 bases. V shed 5 bases and J 8 bases; nucleotides not matched to a gene: 8. Per the germline V gene, CDR1 is SGHTA and CDR2 is FQGTGA. The CDR3 sequence is 13 residues long. The CDR3 DNA follows: TGTGCCAGCAGCCCCCGACAGGGTGGGGGCTACACCTTC. Amino acids: CASSPRQGGGYTF.

V is TRBV6-1 and J is TRBJ2-7; D possibly corresponds to TRBD2 (7 bases). Trimming took 3 bases from V and 2 from J, leaving 14 bases between them. Looked up from germline, CDR1 is MNHNS and CDR2 is SASEGT. The CDR3 has 15 amino acids. The CDR3 DNA follows: TGTGCCAGCAGTGAGGGGGGGACACTAGCCTACGAGCAGTACTTC. Protein sequence: CASSEGGTLAYEQYF.

V is TRBV7-9 and J is TRBJ1-2; D perhaps matches TRBD1 (6 bases). Trimming stripped 6 bases from V and 4 bases from J, with 21 bases between. CDR3 length equals 16 residues. Germline values: CDR1 SEHNR, CDR2 FQNEAQ (reference sequence). CDR3 residues: CASRKDSGSGAYGYTF. As DNA, the CDR3 is TGTGCCAGCAGGAAGGACTCAGGGTCGGGGGCCTATGGCTACACCTTC.

V is TRBV18 and J is TRBJ2-5; 7 bases are shared with TRBD1. The CDR3 has 17 amino acids. Unmatched junction bases numbered 15, after V lost 2 bases and J lost 6 bases. Germline values: CDR1 KGHSH, CDR2 LQKENI. The CDR3 loop is CASSPSPRGQDGKTQYF. The CDR3 DNA is TGTGCCAGCTCACCATCACCCCGAGGACAGGATGGGAAGACCCAGTACTTC.

V is TRBV7-3 and J is TRBJ2-2; TRBD2 matches at 10 bases. Looked up from germline, CDR1 is SGHTA and CDR2 is FQGTGA. J lost 6 bases, V lost 5 bases, and 6 bases had no gene match. There are 15 residues in the CDR3. CDR3 sequence (DNA): TGTGCCAGCAGCCCCAGCGGGAGGGCCCCCGGGGAGCTGTTTTTT. Translation gives CASSPSGRAPGELFF.

V and J are TRBV18 and TRBJ2-5; 10 bases are shared with TRBD2. V trimming: 0 bases; J trimming: 0 bases; junction bases outside the gene matches: 7. The CDR3 length is 18 residues. Germline lookup yields CDR1 KGHSH and CDR2 LQKENI. The CDR3 region is CASSPPRASGGHQETQYF. As DNA, the CDR3 is TGTGCCAGCTCACCACCCCGGGCTAGCGGGGGACACCAAGAGACCCAGTACTTC.

V is TRBV6-6 and J is TRBJ2-7; 7 positions agree with TRBD2. Losses at the gene ends were 8 bases for V and 5 bases for J; bases not matched to a gene: 12. Germline loops: CDR1 MNHNY, CDR2 SVGAGI (reference sequence). There are 14 residues in the CDR3. CDR3 in amino acids: CASRREGPPHEQYF. CDR3 nucleotide sequence: TGTGCCAGCCGTAGGGAGGGCCCTCCGCACGAGCAGTACTTC.

The V call is TRBV27, the J call TRBJ2-6, with D perhaps TRBD1 or TRBD2 (6 bases each). The germline V gene has CDR1 MNHEY and CDR2 SMNVEV (reference sequence). This CDR3 is built from 17 residues. With 5 bases removed from V and 0 bases from J, the gap between germline ends came to 14 bases. The CDR3 nucleotides are TGTGCCAGCAGTATGCGGGACACCTTCTCTGGGGCCAACGTCCTGACTTTC. Protein product: CASSMRDTFSGANVLTF.